These T cell receptor beta chains were read from a single sample in a study of CD8 T cells in ankylosing spondylitis. TCRdb passed the 5' RACE reads through MiXCR, listing each CDR3 protein once. This sample carries 250,000 to 300,000 distinct CDR3 sequences, around 20% of them seen once, and the ten largest clones take less than 9%. The sample consisted of blood, either unsorted or a sorted T cell fraction (not recorded which). The receptors come from a male donor with ankylosing spondylitis or in good health (not recorded which). CDR3s include the opening cysteine and the closing phenylalanine or tryptophan. Each record gives: V gene, clone size, J gene, D gene, CDR3 DNA, CDR3 protein. A D gene is named only where the DNA matches it firmly. Size is omitted from some rows. Given values are once, few, many or a class for expanded clones.

V gene: TRBV12-3/TRBV12-4
clone size: few
J gene: TRBJ2-1
D gene: .
CDR3 DNA: TGTGCCAGCAGCGGGGGACGGAGTGGGGTCTATGAGCAGTTCTTC
CDR3 protein: CASSGGRSGVYEQFF

V gene: TRBV12-3/TRBV12-4
clone size: many
J gene: TRBJ1-2
D gene: TRBD1
CDR3 DNA: TGTGCCAGCAGCCAAGGGACAGCTAACTATGGCTACACCTTC
CDR3 protein: CASSQGTANYGYTF

V gene: TRBV6-1
clone size: .
J gene: TRBJ2-3
D gene: TRBD2
CDR3 DNA: TGTGCCAGCAGCCCAGGACTAGCGTCTCTGCGGGCGGGTACGCAGTATTTT
CDR3 protein: CASSPGLASLRAGTQYF

V gene: TRBV9
clone size: few
J gene: TRBJ1-1
D gene: TRBD1
CDR3 DNA: TGTGCCAGCAGCCCTCGTACAGGGGGGACCACTGAAGCTTTCTTT
CDR3 protein: CASSPRTGGTTEAFF

V gene: TRBV12-3/TRBV12-4
clone size: many
J gene: TRBJ1-5
D gene: .
CDR3 DNA: TGTGCCAGCAGTCTACCCGGGCAGCCCCAGCATTTT
CDR3 protein: CASSLPGQPQHF

V gene: TRBV6-5
clone size: .
J gene: TRBJ2-1
D gene: TRBD2
CDR3 DNA: TGTGCCAGCAGTTACTCAGGCGGGACTAGCGGATACAATGAGCAGTTCTTC
CDR3 protein: CASSYSGGTSGYNEQFF

V gene: TRBV4-2
clone size: .
J gene: TRBJ2-1
D gene: TRBD2
CDR3 DNA: TGTGCCAGCAGCCAAGATCCTTCGGGACTAGCGGGCCAGAGCTCCTACAATGAGCAGTTCTTC
CDR3 protein: CASSQDPSGLAGQSSYNEQFF

V gene: TRBV6-1
clone size: .
J gene: TRBJ1-4
D gene: .
CDR3 DNA: TGTGCCAGCAGCTCAGGGCCTGTCCTGGTAGGGCTGTTTTTT
CDR3 protein: CASSSGPVLVGLFF

V gene: TRBV7-3
clone size: once
J gene: TRBJ2-3
D gene: TRBD2
CDR3 DNA: TGTGCCAGCAGCCCGAGAGGTAGCGGGGGGTCGGCAGATACGCAGTATTTT
CDR3 protein: CASSPRGSGGSADTQYF

V gene: TRBV5-4
clone size: .
J gene: TRBJ2-2
D gene: .
CDR3 DNA: TGTGCCAGCAGCCCAGAGAAAGGGAGGACCGGGGAGCTGTTTTTT
CDR3 protein: CASSPEKGRTGELFF

V gene: TRBV5-1
clone size: .
J gene: TRBJ2-1
D gene: .
CDR3 DNA: TGCGCCAGCAGCACCCCGTCAGACCGCTCCTACAATGAGCAGTTCTTC
CDR3 protein: CASSTPSDRSYNEQFF

V gene: TRBV2
clone size: .
J gene: TRBJ2-2
D gene: TRBD1
CDR3 DNA: TGTGCCAGCAGGGACAGGGACACCGGGGAGCTGTTTTTT
CDR3 protein: CASRDRDTGELFF

V gene: TRBV6-1
clone size: .
J gene: TRBJ1-4
D gene: .
CDR3 DNA: TGTGCCAGCAGCGACCCGGGACATGTCGGAAAACTGTTTTTT
CDR3 protein: CASSDPGHVGKLFF

V gene: TRBV3-1
clone size: .
J gene: TRBJ2-1
D gene: .
CDR3 DNA: TGTGCCAGCAGCCAGGGCGGCCTGAAAAAGCAGTTCTTC
CDR3 protein: CASSQGGLKKQFF

V gene: TRBV5-1
clone size: .
J gene: TRBJ2-1
D gene: .
CDR3 DNA: TGCGCCAGCAGCACAACTAGCACCTCCTACAATGAGCAGTTCTTC
CDR3 protein: CASSTTSTSYNEQFF

V gene: TRBV7-2
clone size: .
J gene: TRBJ1-5
D gene: .
CDR3 DNA: TGTGCCAGCAGCTTGACAGGAAGCAGCAATCAGCCCCAGCATTTT
CDR3 protein: CASSLTGSSNQPQHF

V gene: TRBV20-1
clone size: .
J gene: TRBJ2-1
D gene: TRBD2
CDR3 DNA: TGCAGTGCCCCCGTGAGAGCGGGAGCTTACAATGAGCAGTTCTTC
CDR3 protein: CSAPVRAGAYNEQFF

V gene: TRBV7-2
clone size: few
J gene: TRBJ2-3
D gene: TRBD2
CDR3 DNA: TGTGCCAGCAGCCCGACGCGGGGGTTCAACACAGATACGCAGTATTTT
CDR3 protein: CASSPTRGFNTDTQYF

V gene: TRBV7-9
clone size: .
J gene: TRBJ2-3
D gene: TRBD1
CDR3 DNA: TGTGCCAGCAGCTTCGGGACAGGCCTGCGGGCAGATACGCAGTATTTT
CDR3 protein: CASSFGTGLRADTQYF

V gene: TRBV20-1
clone size: many
J gene: TRBJ2-3
D gene: TRBD2
CDR3 DNA: TGCAGTGCTAGAGGACTAGCGGGAGGACGCACAGATACGCAGTATTTT
CDR3 protein: CSARGLAGGRTDTQYF

V gene: TRBV20-1
clone size: .
J gene: TRBJ1-5
D gene: .
CDR3 DNA: TGCAGTGCAGAAGGAACGGGGGGCAATCAGCCCCAGCATTTT
CDR3 protein: CSAEGTGGNQPQHF

V gene: TRBV18
clone size: few
J gene: TRBJ2-3
D gene: .
CDR3 DNA: TGTGCCAGCTCTTGGGCGGACTCCCGCACAGATACGCAGTATTTT
CDR3 protein: CASSWADSRTDTQYF

V gene: TRBV11-2
clone size: few
J gene: TRBJ1-5
D gene: .
CDR3 DNA: TGTGCCAGCATCCCCCCGGGGGGGCGGCGGAGCCAGGGCAATCAGCCCCAGCATTTT
CDR3 protein: CASIPPGGRRSQGNQPQHF

V gene: TRBV12-3/TRBV12-4
clone size: few
J gene: TRBJ1-4
D gene: .
CDR3 DNA: TGTGCCAGCAGCCGTGGACAGAGATTCAATGAAAAACTGTTTTTT
CDR3 protein: CASSRGQRFNEKLFF

V gene: TRBV6-1
clone size: .
J gene: TRBJ2-5
D gene: .
CDR3 DNA: TGTGCCAGCAGCAGGGCAGGGGAAGGGACCCAGTACTTC
CDR3 protein: CASSRAGEGTQYF

V gene: TRBV5-1
clone size: many
J gene: TRBJ2-1
D gene: TRBD2
CDR3 DNA: TGCGCCAGCAGCTTGGACCCTCTAGCGGGGGTCCTTAATGAGCAGTTCTTC
CDR3 protein: CASSLDPLAGVLNEQFF

V gene: TRBV5-1
clone size: .
J gene: TRBJ2-1
D gene: .
CDR3 DNA: TGCGCCAGCAGCTTCGGTGCCTACAATGAGCAGTTCTTC
CDR3 protein: CASSFGAYNEQFF

V gene: TRBV12-3/TRBV12-4
clone size: .
J gene: TRBJ1-2
D gene: .
CDR3 DNA: TGTGCCAGCAGCCTACAGGGCGTCGTGGGCGGCTACACCTTC
CDR3 protein: CASSLQGVVGGYTF

V gene: TRBV9
clone size: .
J gene: TRBJ2-2
D gene: .
CDR3 DNA: TGTGCCAGCAGCTCCATTGGCAAGGCGAACACCGGGGAGCTGTTTTTT
CDR3 protein: CASSSIGKANTGELFF